Listed here are 9 T cell receptor beta chains from one sample, sequenced in a study of long-term antiretroviral therapy in people with HIV. The libraries were made with immunoSEQ v3.0 at survey level. Here immunoSEQ multiplex PCR was the method, and the copy in TCRdb shows in-frame clones only, minus some. The table includes about 20,000 clones, more than 80% detected once. Sequenced material: unsorted PBMCs, taken 0.2 years after starting antiretroviral therapy. These receptors all come from a woman aged 40 to 50 with HIV.

The V call is TRBV5-1, the J call TRBJ2-3; no reliable D call. The CDR3 is made up of 15 amino acids. The V gene lost 4 bases and the J gene lost 4 bases, with 16 bases spanning the gap. Germline lookup yields CDR1 SGHRS and CDR2 YFSETQ. The CDR3 nucleotides read TGCGCCAGCAGCCCTGGGTGGACCCTGCCAGATACGCAGTATTTT. This gives the protein CASSPGWTLPDTQYF.

This chain connects TRBV7-9 to TRBJ2-2; D unresolved. This CDR3 contains 15 residues. Germline V gene data show CDR1 as SEHNR and CDR2 as FQNEAQ (reference sequence). The V end lost 0 bases, the J end lost 5 bases, and 10 bases lay between the germline ends. The CDR3 sequence is CASSLATMGTGELFF. The CDR3 bases are TGTGCCAGCAGCTTAGCCACAATGGGGACCGGGGAGCTGTTTTTT.

This clone was found a few times. V gene TRBV27 combines with J gene TRBJ2-2; no reliable D call. Germline V CDR1 and CDR2: MNHEY, SMNVEV (reference sequence). The length of the CDR3 is 13 residues. With 3 bases removed from V and 5 bases from J, the gap between germline ends came to 7 bases. The CDR3 coding sequence is TGTGCCAGCAGTTTGGGGAAGACCGGGGAGCTGTTTTTT. As protein: CASSLGKTGELFF.

The rearrangement links TRBV30 to TRBJ2-7; 12 bases are shared with TRBD1. V lost 2 bases to trimming and J lost 4 bases; unmatched junction nucleotides: 3. CDR1 is GTSNPN, CDR2 SVGIG, per germline (reference sequence). CDR3 size: 14 residues. DNA of the CDR3: TGTGCCTGGAGTACGGGACAGGGGGCGTACGAGCAGTACTTC. It codes for CAWSTGQGAYEQYF.

This clone was picked up a small number of times. V and J are TRBV1 and TRBJ1-2. TRBV1 is a recognized pseudogene. This CDR3 region has 16 residues. The CDR3 region is CTSSQGREGIYVGYTF. The CDR3 nucleotides are TGCACCAGCAGCCAAGGACGCGAGGGAATCTATGTCGGCTACACCTTC.

The chain employs TRBV6-1 and TRBJ2-2, with a weak D call TRBD1 (6 bases). The CDR3 covers 13 residues. V shed 3 bases and J shed 6 bases, with 8 bases lying between them. Germline CDR1 is MNHNS and CDR2 is SASEGT. CDR3 loop: CASSEQGSGELFF. In DNA, the CDR3 is TGTGCCAGCAGTGAGCAGGGGTCCGGGGAGCTGTTTTTT.

The gene calls are TRBV10-2 and TRBJ1-4, with a weak D call TRBD1 (5 bases). Trimming stripped 3 bases from V and 6 bases from J, with 14 bases between. The CDR3 spans 15 residues. CDR1 and CDR2 from the germline V gene are WSHSY and SAAADI. The CDR3 sequence: CASSDFRAGDEKLFF. DNA of the CDR3: TGCGCCAGCAGTGACTTCAGGGCAGGAGATGAAAAACTGTTTTTT.

The rearrangement links TRBV4-3 to TRBJ2-3; TRBD2 aligns across 8 bases. Germline trimming cut 0 bases from V and 0 bases from J; bases unmatched to any gene: 5. The CDR3 has 17 amino acids. In germline, CDR1 is LGHNA, CDR2 YSLEER. CDR3 region: CASSQELSGRSTDTQYF. The CDR3, as DNA: TGCGCCAGCAGCCAAGAACTGAGCGGGAGAAGCACAGATACGCAGTATTTT.

The V and J genes are TRBV4-1 and TRBJ1-6, with D possibly being TRBD1 (5 bases). The germline V and J ends were trimmed by 0 bases and 2 bases, with 17 bases remaining between them. CDR1 and CDR2 (germline): MGHRA, YSYEKL. This CDR3 spans 19 amino acids. The CDR3 protein is CASSQDPFGATAYNSPLHF. The CDR3 DNA follows: TGCGCCAGCAGCCAAGATCCCTTCGGGGCCACCGCCTATAATTCACCCCTCCACTTT.